This T cell receptor beta chain is drawn from a study of monozygotic twins with inflammatory bowel disease. Study-wide points: Patient-specific immunosuppressive treatments may have made repertoires more variable. Similarity of repertoires did not differ between concordant and discordant twins, possibly from limited power.

Points on this clonotype: Its antigen remains unidentified.

Used for each TCR library was approximately 3,800 ng of total RNA. Template switching introduced UMIs that contain a 6-nucleotide sample barcode. For each CDR3 protein, TCRdb gives one entry from its re-call of the 5' RACE reads, without DNA. Found here are tens of thousands of distinct CDR3 sequences; the top ten clones hold just under 7.5%. This CDR3 contains 13 residues. Germline lookup yields CDR1 SNHLY and CDR2 FYNNEI. Sequencing used blood. The clonotype originates from a human donor with ulcerative colitis or Crohn's disease, or a healthy co-twin of an affected twin (not recorded which). J is TRBJ2-7 and V is TRBV2. The CDR3 here is CASVKGVNYEQYF.